The rows below give T cell receptor beta chains drawn from one sample of a study of early T cells in non-severe SARS-CoV-2 infection. TCRdb fed the 5' RACE reads into MiXCR, producing one record per CDR3 protein. The sample holds approximately 34,000 distinct CDR3 sequences, roughly 5.7% seen once. The sample here was whole blood, taken at baseline. The source of these receptors is an adult who was a healthcare worker with PCR-confirmed SARS-CoV-2 infection or an uninfected control (not recorded which). Each CDR3 is given with its conserved first and last residue. The D gene is left open where the match is weak. Size tells how often a clone was seen (once, few, many) or the class of an expanded clone, and some rows leave it out.

D,size,J,V,CDR3,DNA
TRBD2,few,TRBJ2-1,TRBV6-2/TRBV6-3,CASSYSLAGGSEQFF,TGTGCCAGCAGTTACTCACTAGCGGGAGGAAGTGAGCAGTTCTTC
.,many,TRBJ2-5,TRBV30,CAWSVGEETQYF,TGTGCCTGGAGTGTTGGTGAAGAGACCCAGTACTTC
TRBD1,many,TRBJ1-5,TRBV20-1,CSARGQGADNQPQHF,TGCAGTGCTAGAGGACAGGGGGCGGATAATCAGCCCCAGCATTTT
TRBD2,many,TRBJ2-7,TRBV20-1,CSARSSGRPFSYEQYF,TGCAGTGCTAGGTCTAGCGGGAGACCTTTCTCCTACGAGCAGTACTTC
.,.,TRBJ1-2,TRBV7-9,CASSSRGDYGYTF,TGTGCCAGCAGCTCCCGTGGTGACTATGGCTACACCTTC
.,many,TRBJ2-2,TRBV11-2,CASRPFQGTTTGELFF,TGTGCCAGCAGACCTTTCCAGGGGACCACCACCGGGGAGCTGTTTTTT
.,many,TRBJ2-2,TRBV10-3,CAIRSSWANTGELFF,TGTGCCATCAGATCTAGTTGGGCGAACACCGGGGAGCTGTTTTTT
TRBD1,many,TRBJ1-4,TRBV20-1,CSARQQGEPEKLFF,TGCAGTGCTAGACAGCAGGGGGAGCCCGAAAAACTGTTTTTT
.,many,TRBJ1-5,TRBV27,CASSPVRLSNQPQHF,TGTGCCAGCAGTCCCGTTAGGCTCAGCAATCAGCCCCAGCATTTT
TRBD1,many,TRBJ1-2,TRBV19,CASSYRDRGIGGYTF,TGTGCCAGTAGTTATCGGGACAGGGGTATCGGGGGCTACACCTTC
TRBD2,many,TRBJ2-2,TRBV20-1,CSAERPIAGTGQLFF,TGCAGTGCGGAGAGACCGATAGCGGGCACCGGGCAGCTGTTTTTT
.,many,TRBJ2-1,TRBV6-1,CASSEQWDGRLGDYNEQFF,TGTGCCAGCAGTGAACAATGGGACGGGAGATTGGGTGACTACAATGAGCAGTTCTTC
.,many,TRBJ1-2,TRBV6-5,CASSDWTDGYTF,TGTGCCAGCAGCGACTGGACGGATGGCTACACCTTC
TRBD2,medium-sized,TRBJ2-1,TRBV4-1,CASSQNSGRGEQFF,TGCGCCAGCAGCCAAAATAGCGGGAGGGGTGAGCAGTTCTTC
.,many,TRBJ2-2,TRBV6-5,CASSYSWAGANTGELFF,TGTGCCAGCAGTTACTCTTGGGCAGGGGCGAACACCGGGGAGCTGTTTTTT
.,.,TRBJ1-1,TRBV9,CASSVGVSTEAFF,TGTGCCAGCAGCGTAGGTGTCAGCACTGAAGCTTTCTTT
.,few,TRBJ1-2,TRBV29-1,CSVSGQTTNYGYTF,TGCAGCGTTTCCGGACAGACCACTAACTATGGCTACACCTTC
.,many,TRBJ2-7,TRBV27,CASKWLASSYEQYF,TGTGCCAGCAAGTGGCTAGCGAGCTCCTACGAGCAGTACTTC
TRBD1,many,TRBJ1-5,TRBV20-1,CSASTGDQPQHF,TGCAGTGCTAGTACAGGGGATCAGCCCCAGCATTTT
.,.,TRBJ2-5,TRBV11-2,CASSLDVPVETQYF,TGTGCCAGCAGCTTAGACGTCCCGGTGGAGACCCAGTACTTC
.,few,TRBJ1-2,TRBV7-6,CASSPASPGPLSGYTF,TGTGCCAGCAGCCCGGCGTCTCCGGGCCCTCTATCTGGCTACACCTTC
.,many,TRBJ1-6,TRBV25-1,CASSDGLWSPLHF,TGTGCCAGCAGTGACGGACTATGGTCACCCCTCCACTTT
.,many,TRBJ1-1,TRBV27,CASIGMNTEAFF,TGTGCCAGCATTGGGATGAACACTGAAGCTTTCTTT
.,many,TRBJ1-1,TRBV6-5,CASSYLRAGVRAEAFF,TGTGCCAGCAGTTACCTAAGGGCCGGGGTACGCGCTGAAGCTTTCTTT
TRBD2,medium-sized,TRBJ2-1,TRBV11-3,CASSSTRTSNGDEQFF,TGTGCCAGCAGCTCCACAAGGACTAGCAATGGCGATGAGCAGTTCTTC
TRBD2,many,TRBJ2-1,TRBV19,CASSMGSGTLSYNEQFF,TGTGCCAGTAGTATGGGTAGCGGGACCCTCTCCTACAATGAGCAGTTCTTC
TRBD2,few,TRBJ2-4,TRBV20-1,CSAREPGLAGGGGIQYF,TGCAGTGCTAGAGAGCCCGGACTAGCGGGAGGGGGAGGCATTCAGTACTTC
TRBD2,many,TRBJ2-1,TRBV28,CASSTSGRARNEQFF,TGTGCCAGCAGTACTAGCGGGAGGGCCAGAAATGAGCAGTTCTTC
TRBD2,few,TRBJ2-1,TRBV24-1,CATSDLPSGRSNEQFF,TGTGCCACCAGTGATTTGCCCAGCGGGAGGAGCAATGAGCAGTTCTTC
TRBD1,many,TRBJ2-5,TRBV5-1,CASNKGQGTSETQYF,TGCGCCAGCAATAAGGGACAGGGTACGTCTGAGACCCAGTACTTC
.,many,TRBJ1-1,TRBV30,CAWSVRRGEAFF,TGTGCCTGGAGTGTCCGCCGGGGTGAAGCTTTCTTT
.,many,TRBJ1-1,TRBV6-2/TRBV6-3,CASSYRAVGNTEAFF,TGTGCCAGCAGTTACAGGGCAGTTGGGAACACTGAAGCTTTCTTT
.,few,TRBJ1-4,TRBV2,CATQTAPVEKLFF,TGTGCCACCCAGACGGCCCCGGTGGAAAAACTGTTTTTT
.,few,TRBJ1-6,TRBV18,CASSPVPGRNSPLHF,TGTGCCAGCTCACCGGTGCCGGGACGAAATTCACCCCTCCACTTT
TRBD1,few,TRBJ1-6,TRBV6-2/TRBV6-3,CASRRTGDNSPLHF,TGTGCCAGCAGACGGACAGGAGATAATTCACCCCTCCACTTT
.,many,TRBJ1-1,TRBV12-3/TRBV12-4,CASSFQGGVAEAFF,TGTGCCAGCAGTTTCCAGGGTGGGGTGGCTGAAGCTTTCTTT
TRBD1,.,TRBJ1-2,TRBV6-5,CASIALPGQSEGYTF,TGTGCCAGCATCGCACTACCGGGACAGTCTGAAGGCTACACCTTC
TRBD2,many,TRBJ2-1,TRBV5-1,CASSPGLADSYNEQFF,TGCGCCAGCAGCCCGGGACTAGCGGACTCCTACAATGAGCAGTTCTTC
.,many,TRBJ2-4,TRBV12-3/TRBV12-4,CASSPGRGNKAKNIQYF,TGTGCCAGCAGTCCGGGTCGGGGTAACAAGGCCAAAAACATTCAGTACTTC
.,once,TRBJ2-3,TRBV7-9,CASSLDPTASTDTQYF,TGTGCCAGCAGCTTAGATCCGACGGCCAGCACAGATACGCAGTATTTT
.,.,TRBJ1-3,TRBV30,CAWGSYSGNTIYF,TGTGCCTGGGGTAGCTACTCTGGAAACACCATATATTTT
TRBD1,many,TRBJ2-2,TRBV6-1,CASSRTGALSGELFF,TGTGCCAGCAGTCGGACAGGGGCGTTAAGCGGGGAGCTGTTTTTT
TRBD1,many,TRBJ1-2,TRBV28,CASSLPRTGTLPRGYTF,TGTGCCAGCAGTTTACCCAGGACAGGGACGCTTCCTCGTGGCTACACCTTC
TRBD1,few,TRBJ1-5,TRBV6-6,CASSELDRGVGNQPQHF,TGTGCCAGCAGTGAATTAGACAGGGGAGTCGGCAATCAGCCCCAGCATTTT
.,.,TRBJ2-2,TRBV2,CASNYRPNTGELFF,TGTGCCAGCAACTACCGACCAAACACCGGGGAGCTGTTTTTT